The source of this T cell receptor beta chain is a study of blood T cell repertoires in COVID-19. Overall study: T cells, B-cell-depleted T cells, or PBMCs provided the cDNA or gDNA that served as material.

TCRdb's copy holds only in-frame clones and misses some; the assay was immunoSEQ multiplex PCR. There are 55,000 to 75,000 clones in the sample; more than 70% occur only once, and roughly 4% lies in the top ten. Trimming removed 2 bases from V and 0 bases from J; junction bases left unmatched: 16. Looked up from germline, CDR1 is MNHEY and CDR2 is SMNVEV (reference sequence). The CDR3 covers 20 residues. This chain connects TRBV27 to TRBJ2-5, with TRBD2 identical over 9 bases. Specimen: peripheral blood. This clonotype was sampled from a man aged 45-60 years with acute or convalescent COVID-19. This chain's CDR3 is CASSLRSVGGASGNQETQYF. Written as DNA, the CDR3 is TGTGCCAGCAGTTTACGGTCGGTAGGGGGGGCTAGCGGGAACCAAGAGACCCAGTACTTC.